The 21 T cell receptor beta chains presented below share a single source sample, sequenced in a study of identical twins. One entry per CDR3 protein, called by TCRdb with MiXCR from the 5' RACE reads. Of under 300,000 distinct CDR3 sequences listed, roughly 13% are singletons. The data were also submitted as part of a second study, on yellow fever vaccine responses in identical twins.

The sequenced sample consisted of memory (CD45RO+) T cells sorted from blood. The receptors derive from a young woman in good health.

The V and J genes are TRBV20-1 and TRBJ2-3; perhaps TRBD1 as D (5 bases). This CDR3 region has 13 residues. Trimming pared 4 bases from V and 3 bases from J, leaving 11 bases between. Germline CDR1 DFQATT, CDR2 SNEGSKA (reference sequence). The CDR3 coding sequence is TGCAGTGCTACGACAGCTCAGACAGATACGCAGTATTTT. This encodes CSATTAQTDTQYF.

The rearrangement uses TRBV23-1 and TRBJ2-7; D uncertain. TRBV23-1 is an open reading frame whose function is uncertain. Trimming left V 0 bases short and J 2 bases short, with 11 bases between. CDR3 length: 15 residues. CDR3 nucleotides: TGCGCCAGCAGTCAATCATGGCGTCAAACCTACGAGCAGTACTTC. The encoded protein is CASSQSWRQTYEQYF.

This clonotype appeared many times. V gene TRBV6-4 combines with J gene TRBJ2-3; D is unresolved. Trimming took 2 bases from V and 0 from J, leaving 6 bases between them. The CDR3 length is 14 residues. The germline CDR1 and CDR2 sequences are MRHNA and SNTAGT. The CDR3 nucleotides are TGTGCCAGCAGTGACGACGGTAGCACAGATACGCAGTATTTT. It specifies CASSDDGSTDTQYF.

This clonotype was counted between two and nine times. This chain links TRBV6-2 or TRBV6-3 with TRBJ2-1, with TRBD2 matching over 7 bases. The CDR3 sequence is 14 residues long. Looked up from germline, CDR1 is MNHEY and CDR2 is SVGEGT. V lost 5 bases and J lost 5; bases outside the gene matches: 6. The chain's CDR3 is CASSTRLADNEQFF. The CDR3 nucleotides read TGTGCCAGCAGTACAAGGCTAGCGGACAATGAGCAGTTCTTC.

This clonotype was seen only a few times. J is TRBJ2-5 and V is TRBV6-5; D unclear. Trimming shortened V by 6 bases and J by 1 base, and 12 bases separated the two germline ends. Germline assignment: CDR1 MNHEY and CDR2 SVGAGI. This CDR3 has 14 amino acids. In DNA form, the CDR3 reads TGTGCCAGCAGCTACCTGCAACTCCAAGAGACCCAGTACTTC. Translation: CASSYLQLQETQYF.

The chain has TRBV4-2 and TRBJ2-7; no clear D. V lost 1 base, J lost 6 bases, and 16 bases lay in between. The germline CDR1 and CDR2 sequences are LGHNA and YNFKEQ. The CDR3 totals 15 residues. CDR3 in DNA: TGTGCCAGCAGCCAAGCTTCCCTAGTTGGTTCCGAGCAGTACTTC. It specifies CASSQASLVGSEQYF.

The V call is TRBV15, the J call TRBJ1-4; tentatively, D is TRBD1 (5 bases). The CDR3 consists of 16 residues. Between the trimmed V and J ends, which lost 0 bases and 0 bases, there was a span of 8 bases. Germline-derived CDR1 and CDR2 are LNHNV and YYDKDF (reference sequence). This chain's CDR3 is CATSRDGGATNEKLFF. CDR3 nucleotides: TGTGCCACCAGCAGAGATGGGGGAGCAACTAATGAAAAACTGTTTTTT.

The chain links TRBV5-1 to TRBJ2-1; D not certain. V lost 0 bases, J lost 2 bases, and 6 bases lay in between. The CDR3 has 14 residues. Germline CDR1 and CDR2: SGHRS and YFSETQ. In DNA form, the CDR3 reads TGCGCCAGCAGCTTGGAGGTCACCTACAATGAGCAGTTCTTC. This gives the protein CASSLEVTYNEQFF.

As DNA, the CDR3 is TGTGCCAGCAGTCCTAACGCGCAGGGGGGCACTGAAGCTTTCTTT. Protein: CASSPNAQGGTEAFF. The V gene is TRBV6-1, the J gene TRBJ1-1, with 7 bases aligning to TRBD1. The trim removed 5 bases at V and 4 bases at J, leaving 10 bases unmatched. The CDR3 consists of 15 residues. CDR1 and CDR2 from the germline V gene are MNHNS and SASEGT.

The table lists this clonotype with many counts. This rearrangement joins TRBV30 to TRBJ1-4; D not resolved. The germline CDR1 and CDR2 sequences are GTSNPN and SVGIG (reference sequence). Trimming left V 2 bases short and J 8 bases short, with 9 bases between. The CDR3 sequence is 12 residues long. For the CDR3, the DNA is TGTGCCTGGAGTACGTGGACCGAAAAACTGTTTTTT. Protein product: CAWSTWTEKLFF.

This chain links TRBV5-1 with TRBJ2-3; D may be TRBD1 or TRBD2 (5 bases each). CDR3 length: 14 residues. V lost 4 bases to trimming and J lost 0 bases, with 9 bases between them. In germline, CDR1 is SGHRS, CDR2 YFSETQ. This CDR3 reads CASSRDASTDTQYF. CDR3 in DNA: TGCGCCAGCAGCCGGGACGCTAGCACAGATACGCAGTATTTT.

This clonotype has more than one count but fewer than ten. V gene TRBV5-6 combines with J gene TRBJ2-7, with unresolved D. This CDR3 comprises 13 residues. Trimming stripped 5 bases from V and 6 bases from J, with 15 bases between. The germline CDR1 and CDR2 sequences are SGHDT and YYEEEE. The CDR3 DNA reads TGTGCCAGCAGATACTCCAAGGCTACCGAGCAGTACTTC. Protein product: CASRYSKATEQYF.

This clonotype was observed a handful of times. This chain connects TRBV3-1 to TRBJ2-4; D possibly matches TRBD1 or TRBD2 (5 bases each). CDR1 is LGHDT and CDR2 is YNNKEL in the germline V gene (reference sequence). The V and J ends lost 0 bases and 3 bases respectively, with 15 bases between them. The CDR3 is made up of 17 amino acids. The CDR3 spells CASSQDPGAAGKNIQYF. The DNA for the CDR3 is TGTGCCAGCAGCCAAGACCCCGGGGCGGCTGGCAAAAACATTCAGTACTTC.

This clonotype was found a few times. This chain's CDR3 is CASSRPDRPNTEAFF. The DNA for the CDR3 is TGTGCCAGCAGCCGCCCGGACAGGCCGAACACTGAAGCTTTCTTT. The rearrangement uses TRBV7-9 and TRBJ1-1, with TRBD1 matching 7 bases. CDR1 is SEHNR, CDR2 FQNEAQ, per germline (reference sequence). This CDR3 has 15 amino acids. The ends lost 5 bases at V and 1 base at J; junction bases unmatched: 7.

This chain joins TRBV12-3 or TRBV12-4 and TRBJ1-2; TRBD1 matches 7 bases. This CDR3 is 14 amino acids long. The J segment lost 8 bases and the V segment lost 1 base, leaving 7 bases of the junction unmatched. The CDR3 reads CASSLGNRGRGYTF. The CDR3, as DNA: TGTGCCAGCAGTTTAGGGAACAGGGGTAGAGGCTACACCTTC.

The V and J genes are TRBV6-1 and TRBJ2-2, with 8 bases that match TRBD2. CDR1 MNHNS and CDR2 SASEGT come from the germline V gene. V was pared by 6 bases and J by 7 bases, with 10 bases of the junction left unmatched. This CDR3 has 15 amino acids. The CDR3 bases are TGTGCCAGCAGAAGGGCTAGCGGGTATGACGGGGAGCTGTTTTTT. Translated, it gives CASRRASGYDGELFF.

This clonotype appeared a few times. CDR3 coding DNA: TGTGCCAGCAGCTTAAGAGGGGGCTACAATGAGCAGTTCTTC. Translation gives CASSLRGGYNEQFF. The V call is TRBV7-9, the J call TRBJ2-1, with D perhaps matching TRBD1 (6 bases). CDR1 SEHNR and CDR2 FQNEAQ come from the germline V gene (reference sequence). Trimming cost V 2 bases and J 3 bases, with 8 bases left between them. This CDR3 comprises 14 residues. The full variable domain, completed using reference TRBV7-9 and TRBJ2-1, is DTGVSQNPRHKITKRGQNVTFRCDPISEHNRLYWYRQTLGQGPEFLTYFQNEAQLEKSRLLSDRFSAERPKGSFSTLEIQRTEQGDSAMYLCASSLRGGYNEQFFGPGTRLTVL.

This clonotype was observed a handful of times. This chain connects TRBV20-1 to TRBJ2-5; TRBD1 matches 9 bases. The CDR3 totals 15 residues. Germline lookup yields CDR1 DFQATT and CDR2 SNEGSKA (reference sequence). After removal of 5 bases from V and 4 bases from J, the junction contained 11 bases not matched to a gene. In DNA form, the CDR3 reads TGCAGTGCTTCTAAGACAGGGGGTTACATAGAGACCCAGTACTTC. The encoded protein is CSASKTGGYIETQYF.

The chain has TRBV5-6 and TRBJ2-7, with D tentatively TRBD1 (5 bases). The CDR3 has 14 residues. CDR1 is SGHDT, CDR2 YYEEEE, per germline. The germline V and J ends were trimmed by 2 bases and 4 bases, with 13 bases remaining between them. CDR3 bases: TGTGCCAGCAGCTTTGCACAGGAGTATTACGAGCAGTACTTC. Translated: CASSFAQEYYEQYF.

This clonotype appeared a few times. CDR3 coding DNA: TGTGCCATCCCGGGACTAGTGCCGAACACCGGGGAGCTGTTTTTT. The encoded protein is CAIPGLVPNTGELFF. V and J are TRBV27 and TRBJ2-2; 8 nucleotides match TRBD2. The CDR3 has 15 residues. Trimming removed 10 bases from V and 0 bases from J; junction bases left unmatched: 7. CDR1 is MNHEY and CDR2 is SMNVEV in the germline V gene (reference sequence).

The chain recombines TRBV23-1 with TRBJ2-5; D gene ambiguous. Being an ORF, TRBV23-1 has a function that is uncertain. V was clipped by 1 base and J by 3 bases, with 24 bases between them. The CDR3 covers 19 residues. The CDR3 here is CASSQFYEGSVPLEETQYF. The CDR3 DNA sequence: TGCGCCAGCAGTCAATTTTACGAAGGGTCCGTACCGCTAGAAGAGACCCAGTACTTC.